This T cell receptor beta chain appears in the sequencing data of a study of T cells after yellow fever vaccination. Of note for this clonotype: What it binds is unknown.

Study-wide findings and caveats: Abundant contaminating clonotypes from the bulk population could appear in FACS-sorted repertoires.

Per the germline V gene, CDR1 is DFQATT and CDR2 is SNEGSKA (reference sequence). V lost 3 bases and J 1 base, leaving 10 bases between the germline ends. The CDR3 loop spans 15 amino acids. Each CDR3 protein is one row after TCRdb ran MiXCR on the 5' RACE reads. The sample yields hundreds of thousands of distinct CDR3 sequences, 13% seen once. This TCR derives from a man between 25 and 39 years old who received the YFV17D yellow fever vaccine. The sample was PBMCs, taken on the day of the yellow fever booster vaccination. V is TRBV20-1 and J is TRBJ2-6; D perhaps matches TRBD1 (5 bases). In nucleotides, the CDR3 is TGCAGTGCTAGGGAAGGGGTTTCTGGGGCCAACGTCCTGACTTTC. Its translation is CSAREGVSGANVLTF.